Below are 27 T cell receptor beta chains sequenced from a single sample in a study of blood T cell repertoires in COVID-19. This table comes from immunoSEQ multiplex PCR, and its TCRdb copy is limited to in-frame clones, with some not included. The sample carries 120,000 or so clones, over 75% recorded once. The sequenced sample consisted of peripheral blood. The receptors were gathered from a man aged 50-60 years with acute or convalescent COVID-19.

The V and J genes are TRBV29-1 and TRBJ1-4; 7 bases fit TRBD1. After removal of 5 bases from V and 7 bases from J, the junction contained 7 bases not matched to a gene. CDR3 size: 13 residues. CDR1 and CDR2 (germline): SQVTM, ANQGSEA. This CDR3 is CSVQQGRVEKLFF. CDR3 nucleotides: TGCAGCGTTCAACAGGGGCGGGTTGAAAAACTGTTTTTT.

The V and J genes are TRBV29-1 and TRBJ1-2, with 7 bases identical to TRBD1. Germline assignment: CDR1 SQVTM and CDR2 ANQGSEA. This CDR3 region has 12 residues. V lost 7 bases, J lost 4 bases, and 6 bases stayed unmatched. In nucleotides, the CDR3 is TGCAGCGCCGGGACAGTCTCCTATGGCTACACCTTC. Protein product: CSAGTVSYGYTF.

This clone appeared once. The chain recombines TRBV12-3 or TRBV12-4 with TRBJ1-2; tentatively, D is TRBD1 (6 bases). The CDR3 has 13 amino acids. Trimming removed 1 base at V and 10 bases at J, with 13 bases between. In DNA form, the CDR3 reads TGTGCCAGCAGTTTAGTCGCAGGGGCCGACTACACCTTC. Amino acids: CASSLVAGADYTF.

V usage is TRBV27 and J usage is TRBJ1-1, with 7 bases fitting TRBD1. Per the germline V gene, CDR1 is MNHEY and CDR2 is SMNVEV (reference sequence). V was clipped by 3 bases and J by 3 bases; unmatched bases: 7. The length of the CDR3 is 15 residues. In DNA, the CDR3 is TGTGCCAGCAGTTTTTTACCCGGGACAGACACTGAAGCTTTCTTT. It is translated as CASSFLPGTDTEAFF.

The rearrangement uses TRBV5-4 and TRBJ2-1; no clear D gene. The germline V gene encodes CDR1 SGHNT and CDR2 YYREEE (reference sequence). V was pared by 2 bases and J by 8 bases, with 11 bases between. The length of the CDR3 is 13 residues. The CDR3 reads CASSFRLADEQFF. CDR3 DNA sequence: TGTGCCAGCAGCTTCAGACTTGCCGATGAGCAGTTCTTC.

This sequence joins TRBV19 and TRBJ1-4; TRBD1 might be the D (5 bases). Trimming removed 3 bases at V and 3 bases at J, with 11 bases between. Germline lookup yields CDR1 LNHDA and CDR2 SQIVND (reference sequence). The CDR3 spans 15 residues. This CDR3 reads CASSMGGSANEKLFF. The DNA for the CDR3 is TGTGCCAGTAGTATGGGGGGATCCGCTAATGAAAAACTGTTTTTT.

The V and J genes are TRBV15 and TRBJ2-3; 12 nucleotides agree with TRBD2. CDR1 LNHNV and CDR2 YYDKDF come from the germline V gene (reference sequence). After removal of 1 base from V and 5 bases from J, the junction contained 7 bases not matched to a gene. CDR3 size: 17 residues. CDR3 nucleotides: TGTGCCACCAGCAGAGGCGTGCTAGCGGGAGGGGGAGATACGCAGTATTTT. Amino acids: CATSRGVLAGGGDTQYF. Using reference TRBV15 and TRBJ2-3 for the parts outside the CDR3, the full variable domain is DAMVIQNPRYQVTQFGKPVTLSCSQTLNHNVMYWYQQKSSQAPKLLFHYYDKDFNNEADTPDNFQSRRPNTSFCFLDIRSPGLGDTAMYLCATSRGVLAGGGDTQYFGPGTRLTVL.

This sequence joins TRBV20-1 and TRBJ1-2; a weak D match, TRBD1 (5 bases). Germline V CDR1 and CDR2: DFQATT, SNEGSKA (reference sequence). The CDR3 has 11 residues. Trimming left V 0 bases short and J 7 bases short, with 6 bases between. This CDR3 reads CSARDRVGYTF. In nucleotides, the CDR3 is TGCAGTGCTAGAGACAGGGTTGGCTACACCTTC.

The genes are TRBV19 and TRBJ1-4; D gene ambiguous. Germline lookup yields CDR1 LNHDA and CDR2 SQIVND (reference sequence). V lost 6 bases to trimming and J lost 8 bases, with 7 bases between them. This CDR3 contains 11 residues. The CDR3 coding sequence is TGTGCCAGTAGCCCACGGGAAAAACTGTTTTTT. Protein sequence: CASSPREKLFF.

V and J are TRBV5-5 and TRBJ2-3, with D unclear. With 1 base removed from V and 5 bases from J, the gap between germline ends came to 11 bases. CDR1 and CDR2 (germline): SGHKS, YYEKEE (reference sequence). This CDR3 region has 14 residues. CDR3 nucleotides: TGTGCCAGCAGCTTGACGCCGAAGCAAGATACGCAGTATTTT. The encoded protein is CASSLTPKQDTQYF.

The chain carries TRBV7-2 and TRBJ2-7; 9 nucleotides match TRBD1. The CDR3 has 16 amino acids. CDR1 and CDR2 (germline): SGHTA, FQGNSA. V was pared by 1 base and J by 2 bases, with 6 bases of the junction left unmatched. The CDR3: CASSLVTGGETYEQYF. The CDR3 DNA reads TGTGCCAGCAGCTTAGTGACAGGGGGTGAAACCTACGAGCAGTACTTC.

The rearrangement joins TRBV12-3 or TRBV12-4 to TRBJ2-2; D gene uncertain. The CDR3 loop spans 13 amino acids. Deletions cut 6 bases from V and 5 bases from J, with 10 bases between. CDR3 in DNA: TGTGCCAGCAGGGAACGGCGGACCGGGGAGCTGTTTTTT. Translating it yields CASRERRTGELFF.

The genes are TRBV5-4 and TRBJ1-1, with 9 nucleotides matching TRBD1. Germline V gene lookup returns CDR1 SGHNT and CDR2 YYREEE (reference sequence). Trimming cost V 4 bases and J 4 bases; bases outside gene matches: 8. The CDR3 is 15 amino acids. For the CDR3, the DNA is TGTGCCAGCAGCGCGCGGGGACAGGGCATCACTGAAGCTTTCTTT. Protein: CASSARGQGITEAFF.

The genes are TRBV5-1 and TRBJ2-2; 8 bases align to TRBD1. The CDR3 runs to 15 residues. Germline V gene sequence: CDR1 SGHRS, CDR2 YFSETQ. Trimming took 4 bases from V and 1 from J; bases not matched to a gene: 3. The chain's CDR3 is CASSPTGGNTGELFF. In nucleotides, the CDR3 is TGCGCCAGCAGCCCCACAGGGGGGAACACCGGGGAGCTGTTTTTT.

The chain joins TRBV19 to TRBJ1-2; 7 bases are a match to TRBD1. The CDR3 length is 16 residues. Germline V gene lookup returns CDR1 LNHDA and CDR2 SQIVND (reference sequence). The junction had 11 bases not matched to a gene; V was cut back by 3 bases and J by 4 bases. The CDR3 sequence is CASSMSPGQLLYGYTF. In nucleotides, the CDR3 is TGTGCCAGTAGTATGAGCCCGGGACAGCTACTCTATGGCTACACCTTC.

This sequence joins TRBV11-3 and TRBJ2-7; 10 bases are shared with TRBD2. CDR1 is SGHNT, CDR2 YENEEA, per germline. There are 15 residues in the CDR3. V lost 5 bases, J lost 2 bases, and 6 bases stayed unmatched. The DNA for the CDR3 is TGTGCCAGCAGCCTAGGGACTAGCGTAACCTACGAGCAGTACTTC. Translating gives CASSLGTSVTYEQYF.

The chain has TRBV30 and TRBJ2-1, with a tentative D call TRBD2 (6 bases). Germline V lookup: CDR1 GTSNPN, CDR2 SVGIG (reference sequence). CDR3 length: 11 amino acids. The V gene lost 5 bases and the J gene lost 6 bases, with 8 bases spanning the gap. This chain's CDR3 is CAWGDSNEQFF. The CDR3 region has the DNA TGTGCCTGGGGGGACTCCAATGAGCAGTTCTTC.

This chain uses TRBV5-5 with TRBJ2-1; 7 bases agree with TRBD1. Germline-derived CDR1 and CDR2 are SGHKS and YYEKEE (reference sequence). The CDR3 length is 16 residues. V gave up 4 bases and J gave up 5 bases; unmatched junction bases: 12. CDR3 sequence: CASSQSDRVGDNEQFF. The CDR3, as DNA: TGTGCCAGCAGCCAAAGTGACAGGGTTGGTGACAATGAGCAGTTCTTC. The full variable domain, its missing parts supplied by reference TRBV5-5 and TRBJ2-1, is DAGVTQSPTHLIKTRGQQVTLRCSPISGHKSVSWYQQVLGQGPQFIFQYYEKEERGRGNFPDRFSARQFPNYSSELNVNALLLGDSALYLCASSQSDRVGDNEQFFGPGTRLTVL.

This clone was observed once. The chain recombines TRBV3-1 (or the pseudogene TRBV3-2) with TRBJ2-1, with D unresolved. The V gene lost 0 bases and the J gene lost 4 bases, with 7 bases spanning the gap. The CDR3 is 14 residues long. Germline CDR1 is LGHDT and CDR2 is YNNKEL (reference sequence). The CDR3 DNA follows: TGTGCCAGCAGCCAAGAAGCTAATTACAATGAGCAGTTCTTC. It translates to CASSQEANYNEQFF.

This chain uses TRBV9 with TRBJ2-7; D gene ambiguous. This CDR3 region has 13 residues. Germline CDR1 and CDR2: SGDLS and YYNGEE. Trimming left V 0 bases short and J 1 base short, with 5 bases between. The DNA of the CDR3 is TGTGCCAGCAGCGTAGCCGGGTCCTACGAGCAGTACTTC. It codes for CASSVAGSYEQYF.

The chain has TRBV2 and TRBJ1-2, with D possibly being TRBD1 (5 bases). Germline values: CDR1 SNHLY, CDR2 FYNNEI. The CDR3 is 13 residues long. V was cut by 6 bases and J by 5 bases, with 13 bases left in between. The CDR3 DNA follows: TGTGCCAGCAGAAAACAGGTCGGGTATGGCTACACCTTC. Its translation is CASRKQVGYGYTF.

This clone was seen once. The genes are TRBV30 and TRBJ1-5; 9 bases map to TRBD1. The CDR3 totals 14 residues. V shed 2 bases, J shed 4 bases, and the junction held 3 bases outside the gene matches. CDR1 GTSNPN and CDR2 SVGIG come from the germline V gene (reference sequence). The CDR3 DNA is TGTGCCTGGAGTTTAGGACAGGGGAATCAGCCCCAGCATTTT. Amino acids: CAWSLGQGNQPQHF.

The chain links TRBV7-8 to TRBJ1-5; 8 bases agree with TRBD1. The ends lost 1 base at V and 4 bases at J; junction bases unmatched: 12. CDR1 is SGHVS and CDR2 is FQNEAQ in the germline V gene. The CDR3 has 18 amino acids. The CDR3 here is CASSLGSRRTGINQPQHF. Here the CDR3 DNA reads TGTGCCAGCAGCTTAGGTTCCCGACGGACAGGGATAAATCAGCCCCAGCATTTT.

V gene TRBV5-6 combines with J gene TRBJ2-7; tentatively, D is TRBD2 (5 bases). There are 13 residues in the CDR3. V was clipped by 5 bases and J by 2 bases, with 11 bases between them. CDR1 and CDR2 from the germline V gene are SGHDT and YYEEEE. CDR3: CASSSVGAYEQYF. The CDR3 region has the DNA TGTGCCAGCAGTTCTGTCGGGGCCTACGAGCAGTACTTC.

V usage is TRBV30 and J usage is TRBJ1-1, with 7 nucleotides matching TRBD1. Germline V gene lookup returns CDR1 GTSNPN and CDR2 SVGIG (reference sequence). Trimming cost V 5 bases and J 5 bases; bases outside gene matches: 8. CDR3 length: 13 residues. The CDR3 protein is CAWETGSRTEAFF. In DNA, the CDR3 is TGTGCCTGGGAGACAGGGAGTCGGACTGAAGCTTTCTTT.

The chain links TRBV25-1 to TRBJ2-1; 13 nucleotides agree with TRBD2. The CDR3 runs to 17 residues. V gave up 5 bases and J gave up 5 bases; unmatched junction bases: 9. Germline V CDR1 and CDR2: MGHDK, SYGVNS. The CDR3 is CASSSSLGLAGNNEQFF. CDR3 nucleotides: TGTGCCAGCAGTTCGTCCCTGGGACTAGCGGGAAACAATGAGCAGTTCTTC.

V is TRBV11-2 and J is TRBJ2-7; 7 nucleotides align to TRBD2. The CDR3 contains 17 residues. The J segment lost 5 bases and the V segment lost 0 bases, leaving 13 bases of the junction unmatched. Germline lookup yields CDR1 SGHAT and CDR2 FQNNGV. CDR3 coding DNA: TGTGCCAGCAGCTTAGATTGGAGCGGGGCAGCCCAACACGAGCAGTACTTC. Its protein product is CASSLDWSGAAQHEQYF.